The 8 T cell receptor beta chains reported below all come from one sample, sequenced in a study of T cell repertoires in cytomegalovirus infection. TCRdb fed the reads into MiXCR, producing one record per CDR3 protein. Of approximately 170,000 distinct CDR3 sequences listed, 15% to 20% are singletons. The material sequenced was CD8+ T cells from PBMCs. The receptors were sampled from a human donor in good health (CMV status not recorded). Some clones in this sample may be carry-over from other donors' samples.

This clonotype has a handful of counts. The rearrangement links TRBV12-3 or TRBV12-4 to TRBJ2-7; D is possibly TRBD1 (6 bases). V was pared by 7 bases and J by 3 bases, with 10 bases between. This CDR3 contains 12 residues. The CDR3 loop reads CASTQTGYEQYF. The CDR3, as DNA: TGTGCCAGCACCCAGACAGGCTACGAGCAGTACTTC.

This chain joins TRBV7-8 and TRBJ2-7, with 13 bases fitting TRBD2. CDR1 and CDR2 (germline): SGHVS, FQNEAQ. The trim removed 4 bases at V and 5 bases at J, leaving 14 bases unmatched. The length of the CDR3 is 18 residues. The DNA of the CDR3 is TGTGCCAGCAGCTCCAAAAGCCTGACCGGGACTAGCGGGAACGAGCAGTACTTC. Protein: CASSSKSLTGTSGNEQYF. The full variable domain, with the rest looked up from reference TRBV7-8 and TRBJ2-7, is GAGVSQSPRYKVAKRGQDVALRCDPISGHVSLFWYQQALGQGPEFLTYFQNEAQLDKSGLPSDRFFAERPEGSVSTLKIQRTQQEDSAVYLCASSSKSLTGTSGNEQYFGPGTRLTVT.

CDR3 loop: CASNRAMNTEAFF. The CDR3 region has the DNA TGTGCCAGCAATCGGGCCATGAACACTGAAGCTTTCTTT. V usage is TRBV6-2 or TRBV6-3 and J usage is TRBJ1-1, with unresolved D. The CDR3 consists of 13 residues. V lost 7 bases and J 0 bases, leaving 9 bases between the germline ends. The germline V gene encodes CDR1 MNHEY and CDR2 SVGEGT.

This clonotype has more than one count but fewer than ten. Here the CDR3 DNA reads TGTGCCAGCAGCCAAGAGTTCATTCGGACAGGATCCTACGAGCAGTACTTC. Translation gives CASSQEFIRTGSYEQYF. The chain is built from TRBV3-1 and TRBJ2-7; 7 positions agree with TRBD1. CDR3 length: 17 residues. The V and J ends lost 0 bases and 1 base, in that order; junction bases with no gene match: 9. Germline CDR1 is LGHDT and CDR2 is YNNKEL (reference sequence).

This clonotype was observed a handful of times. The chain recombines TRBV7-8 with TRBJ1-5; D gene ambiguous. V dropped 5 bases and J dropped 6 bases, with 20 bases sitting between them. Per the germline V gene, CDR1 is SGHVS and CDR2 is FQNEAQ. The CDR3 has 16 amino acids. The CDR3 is CASSILREGPTQPQHF. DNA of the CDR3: TGTGCCAGCAGCATATTAAGGGAGGGCCCCACTCAGCCCCAGCATTTT. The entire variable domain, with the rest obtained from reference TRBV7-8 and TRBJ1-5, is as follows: GAGVSQSPRYKVAKRGQDVALRCDPISGHVSLFWYQQALGQGPEFLTYFQNEAQLDKSGLPSDRFFAERPEGSVSTLKIQRTQQEDSAVYLCASSILREGPTQPQHFGDGTRLSIL.

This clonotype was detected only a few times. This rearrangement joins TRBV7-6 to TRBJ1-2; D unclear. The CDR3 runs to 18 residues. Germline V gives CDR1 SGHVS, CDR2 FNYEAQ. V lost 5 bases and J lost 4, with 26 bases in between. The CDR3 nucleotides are TGTGCCAGCAGCCCTGAGGGCCAGTCCCACCCGCAAGTCTATGGCTACACCTTC. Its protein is CASSPEGQSHPQVYGYTF.

The DNA for the CDR3 is TGTGCCAGCAGTTCAAGGATCAGTACAGATACGCAGTATTTT. It is translated as CASSSRISTDTQYF. The V and J genes are TRBV6-5 and TRBJ2-3; D uncertain. The length of the CDR3 is 14 residues. The germline V and J ends were trimmed by 4 bases and 3 bases, with 11 bases remaining between them. Germline assignment: CDR1 MNHEY and CDR2 SVGAGI.

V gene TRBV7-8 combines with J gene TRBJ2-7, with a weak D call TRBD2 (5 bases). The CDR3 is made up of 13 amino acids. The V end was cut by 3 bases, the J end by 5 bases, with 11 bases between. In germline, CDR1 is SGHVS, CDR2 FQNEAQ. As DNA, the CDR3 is TGTGCCAGCAGCTTTGTAGCGATTGACGAGCAGTACTTC. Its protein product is CASSFVAIDEQYF. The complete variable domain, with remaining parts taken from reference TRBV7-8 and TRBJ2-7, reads GAGVSQSPRYKVAKRGQDVALRCDPISGHVSLFWYQQALGQGPEFLTYFQNEAQLDKSGLPSDRFFAERPEGSVSTLKIQRTQQEDSAVYLCASSFVAIDEQYFGPGTRLTVT.